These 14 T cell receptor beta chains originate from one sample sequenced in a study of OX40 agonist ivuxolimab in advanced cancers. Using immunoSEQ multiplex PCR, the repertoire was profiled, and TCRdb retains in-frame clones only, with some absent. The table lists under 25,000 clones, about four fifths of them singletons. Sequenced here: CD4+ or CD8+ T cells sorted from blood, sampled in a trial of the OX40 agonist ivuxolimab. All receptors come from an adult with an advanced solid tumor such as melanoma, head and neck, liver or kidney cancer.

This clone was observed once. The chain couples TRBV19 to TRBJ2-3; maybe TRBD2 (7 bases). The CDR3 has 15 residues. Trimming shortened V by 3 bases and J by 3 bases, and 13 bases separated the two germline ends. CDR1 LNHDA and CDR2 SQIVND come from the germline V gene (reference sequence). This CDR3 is CASSMEQGGTDTQYF. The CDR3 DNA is TGTGCCAGTAGTATGGAACAGGGAGGGACAGATACGCAGTATTTT.

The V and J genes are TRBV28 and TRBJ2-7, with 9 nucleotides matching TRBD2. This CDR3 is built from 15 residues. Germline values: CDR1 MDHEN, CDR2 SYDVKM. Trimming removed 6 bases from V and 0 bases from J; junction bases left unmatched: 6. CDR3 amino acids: CASSPGTSLSYEQYF. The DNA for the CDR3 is TGTGCCAGCAGCCCCGGGACTAGCCTCTCCTACGAGCAGTACTTC.

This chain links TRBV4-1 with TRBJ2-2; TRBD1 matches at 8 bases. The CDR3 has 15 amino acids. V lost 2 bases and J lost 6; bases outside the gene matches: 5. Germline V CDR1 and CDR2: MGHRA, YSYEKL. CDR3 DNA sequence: TGCGCCAGCAGCCAATTCCAGGGGGCGCCCGGGGAGCTGTTTTTT. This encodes CASSQFQGAPGELFF.

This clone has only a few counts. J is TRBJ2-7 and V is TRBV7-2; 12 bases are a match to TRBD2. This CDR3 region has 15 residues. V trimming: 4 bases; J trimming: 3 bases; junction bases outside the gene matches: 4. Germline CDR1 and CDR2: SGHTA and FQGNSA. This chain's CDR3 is CASSSQLAGGYEQYF. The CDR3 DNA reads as TGTGCCAGCAGCTCGCAACTAGCGGGGGGCTACGAGCAGTACTTC.

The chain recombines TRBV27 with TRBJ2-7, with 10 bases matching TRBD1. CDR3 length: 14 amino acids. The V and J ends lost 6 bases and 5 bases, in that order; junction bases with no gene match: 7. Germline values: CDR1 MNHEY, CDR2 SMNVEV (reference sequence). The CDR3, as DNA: TGTGCCAGCAGGGACAGGGGGGGCCGGGACGAGCAGTACTTC. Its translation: CASRDRGGRDEQYF.

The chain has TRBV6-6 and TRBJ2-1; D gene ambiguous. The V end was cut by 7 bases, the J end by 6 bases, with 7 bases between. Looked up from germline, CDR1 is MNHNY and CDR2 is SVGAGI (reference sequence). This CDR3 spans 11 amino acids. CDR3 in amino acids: CASTKVNEQFF. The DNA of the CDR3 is TGTGCCAGCACCAAAGTCAATGAGCAGTTCTTC.

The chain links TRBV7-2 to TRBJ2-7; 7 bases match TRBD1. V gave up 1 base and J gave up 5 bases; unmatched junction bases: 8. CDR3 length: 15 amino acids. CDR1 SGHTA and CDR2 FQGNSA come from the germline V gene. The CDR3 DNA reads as TGTGCCAGCAGCTTAGTCGGCGACAGGGCCGACGAGCAGTACTTC. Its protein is CASSLVGDRADEQYF.

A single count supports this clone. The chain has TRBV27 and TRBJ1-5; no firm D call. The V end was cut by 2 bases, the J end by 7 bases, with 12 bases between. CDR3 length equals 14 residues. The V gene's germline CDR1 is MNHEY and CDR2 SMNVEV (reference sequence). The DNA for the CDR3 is TGTGCCAGCAGTTTACGGCAGCAATGGCAGCCCCAGCATTTT. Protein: CASSLRQQWQPQHF.

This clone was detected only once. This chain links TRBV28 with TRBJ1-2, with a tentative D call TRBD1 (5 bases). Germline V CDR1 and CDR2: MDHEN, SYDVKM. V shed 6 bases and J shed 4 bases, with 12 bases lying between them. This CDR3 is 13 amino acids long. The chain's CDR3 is CASSNRGTYGYTF. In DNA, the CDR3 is TGTGCCAGCAGCAATAGAGGGACCTATGGCTACACCTTC.

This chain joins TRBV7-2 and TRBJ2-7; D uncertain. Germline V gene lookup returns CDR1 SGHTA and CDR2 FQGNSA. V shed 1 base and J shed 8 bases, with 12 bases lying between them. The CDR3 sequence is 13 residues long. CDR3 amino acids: CASSLGWPVQQYF. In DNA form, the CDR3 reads TGTGCCAGCAGCTTAGGGTGGCCCGTTCAGCAGTACTTC. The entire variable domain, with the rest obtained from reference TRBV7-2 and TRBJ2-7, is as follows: GAGVSQSPSNKVTEKGKDVELRCDPISGHTALYWYRQSLGQGLEFLIYFQGNSAPDKSGLPSDRFSAERTGGSVSTLTIQRTQQEDSAVYLCASSLGWPVQQYFGPGTRLTVT.

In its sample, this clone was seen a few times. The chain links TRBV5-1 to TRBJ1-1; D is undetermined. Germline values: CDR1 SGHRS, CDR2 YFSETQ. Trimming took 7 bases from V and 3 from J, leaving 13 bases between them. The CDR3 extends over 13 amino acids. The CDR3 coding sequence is TGCGCCAGCTCTAGGGAAGTAGACACTGAAGCTTTCTTT. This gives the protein CASSREVDTEAFF.

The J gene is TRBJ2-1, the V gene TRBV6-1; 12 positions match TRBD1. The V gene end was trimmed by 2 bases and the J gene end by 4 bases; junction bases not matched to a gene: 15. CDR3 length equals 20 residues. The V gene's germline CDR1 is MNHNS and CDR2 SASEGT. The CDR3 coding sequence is TGTGCCAGCAGTGAAATCTACGCAGGGACAGGGGGCTTGGGATACAATGAGCAGTTCTTC. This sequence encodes CASSEIYAGTGGLGYNEQFF.

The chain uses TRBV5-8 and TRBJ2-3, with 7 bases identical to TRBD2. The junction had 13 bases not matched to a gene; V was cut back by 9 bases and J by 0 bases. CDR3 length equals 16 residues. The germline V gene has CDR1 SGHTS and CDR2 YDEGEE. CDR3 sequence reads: CAIRADRGVSTDTQYF. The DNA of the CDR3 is TGTGCCATCCGGGCAGACCGGGGGGTAAGCACAGATACGCAGTATTTT.

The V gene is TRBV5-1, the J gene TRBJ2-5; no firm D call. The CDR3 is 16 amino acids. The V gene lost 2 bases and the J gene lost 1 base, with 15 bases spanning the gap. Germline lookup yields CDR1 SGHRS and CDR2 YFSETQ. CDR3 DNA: TGCGCCAGCAGCTTAGATCCAGGAGCCATCCAAGAGACCCAGTACTTC. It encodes CASSLDPGAIQETQYF.